Listed here are 30 T cell receptor beta chains from one sample, sequenced in a study of T-cell memory formation after mild COVID-19. In TCRdb, the 5' RACE reads were re-called with MiXCR into one record per CDR3 protein. The sample carries 200,000 or so distinct CDR3 sequences, roughly 17% recorded once. The sample comprised PBMCs or a T cell subset sorted from them (not recorded which). Receptors were obtained from an adult woman who had mild COVID-19 (a few samples of this study predate the infection). Cell type and time point are not known.

This clonotype came up a few times. V and J are TRBV5-4 and TRBJ2-1, with TRBD1 identical over 8 bases. CDR1 is SGHNT and CDR2 is YYREEE in the germline V gene (reference sequence). This CDR3 spans 15 amino acids. V was pared by 4 bases and J by 7 bases, with 10 bases of the junction left unmatched. The CDR3 spells CASSAPGYRGNEQFF. CDR3 sequence (DNA): TGTGCCAGCAGCGCACCTGGTTACAGGGGGAATGAGCAGTTCTTC.

CDR3 sequence (DNA): TGCGCCAGCAGCTCGGACAGGGGGAATCGGTACTTC. Residues: CASSSDRGNRYF. This sequence joins TRBV5-1 and TRBJ2-7; 10 bases match TRBD1. The trim removed 3 bases at V and 12 bases at J, leaving 6 bases unmatched. This CDR3 has 12 residues. From germline, CDR1 is SGHRS and CDR2 YFSETQ.

V gene TRBV7-9 combines with J gene TRBJ2-5, with D unclear. Germline V CDR1 and CDR2: SEHNR, FQNEAQ (reference sequence). Trimming stripped 7 bases from V and 0 bases from J, with 12 bases between. The length of the CDR3 is 14 residues. CDR3: CASTLGRNQETQYF. CDR3 in DNA: TGTGCCAGCACCCTGGGTCGGAACCAAGAGACCCAGTACTTC.

The chain is built from TRBV7-2 and TRBJ1-1, with 9 bases matching TRBD1. With V trimmed by 6 bases and J by 4 bases, 3 bases remained unmatched. The CDR3 consists of 13 residues. Germline V gene lookup returns CDR1 SGHTA and CDR2 FQGNSA. In nucleotides, the CDR3 is TGTGCCAGCAGTTGGGACAGGGCCACTGAAGCTTTCTTT. This gives the protein CASSWDRATEAFF.

This clonotype was observed a handful of times. The chain uses TRBV12-3 or TRBV12-4 and TRBJ2-1; D unclear. With 8 bases removed from V and 0 bases from J, the gap between germline ends came to 8 bases. This CDR3 spans 13 amino acids. CDR3 DNA sequence: TGTGCCAGCTTAACCGACTCCTACAATGAGCAGTTCTTC. It codes for CASLTDSYNEQFF.

In regard to this clonotype: A junction boundary mismatches the germline segment, possibly from a read error. The chain uses TRBV5-1 and TRBJ2-5; no definite D call. The CDR3 runs 16 residues. CDR1 SGHRS and CDR2 YFSETQ come from the germline V gene. The CDR3, as DNA: TGCGCCAGCAGCCCGAACGGCGGCGGATCGCAAGAGACACAGTACTTC. Amino acid sequence: CASSPNGGGSQETQYF.

The chain links TRBV6-6 to TRBJ1-4; D gene ambiguous. Germline V gives CDR1 MNHNY, CDR2 SVGAGI (reference sequence). V lost 6 bases to trimming and J lost 8 bases, with 7 bases between them. The CDR3 extends over 11 amino acids. The CDR3 sequence is CASSYLEKLFF. CDR3 in DNA: TGTGCCAGCAGCTACCTCGAAAAACTGTTTTTT.

The V call is TRBV5-1, the J call TRBJ1-5, with TRBD1 as a possible D gene (5 bases). This CDR3 spans 13 amino acids. The germline V gene has CDR1 SGHRS and CDR2 YFSETQ. With 3 bases removed from V and 5 bases from J, the gap between germline ends came to 9 bases. CDR3 in amino acids: CASSWDSDQPQHF. CDR3 in DNA: TGCGCCAGCAGCTGGGACTCCGATCAGCCCCAGCATTTT.

The chain joins TRBV30 to TRBJ2-5; 8 bases are shared with TRBD2. Trimming at V came to 2 bases and at J to 3 bases, leaving 11 bases not matched to a gene. This CDR3 comprises 16 residues. Per germline, CDR1 GTSNPN and CDR2 SVGIG (reference sequence). CDR3 coding DNA: TGTGCCTGGAGTAAAGCGGGAGCCCGGTGGGAAGAGACCCAGTACTTC. Translation: CAWSKAGARWEETQYF.

A few counts support this clonotype. The rearrangement uses TRBV7-9 and TRBJ2-6, with D possibly being TRBD2 (5 bases). This CDR3 region has 17 residues. CDR1 is SEHNR and CDR2 is FQNEAQ in the germline V gene (reference sequence). The germline V and J ends were trimmed by 1 base and 2 bases, with 12 bases remaining between them. CDR3 coding DNA: TGTGCCAGCAGCTTAGAAGTGTGGCGGGCTGGGGCCAACGTCCTGACTTTC. As protein: CASSLEVWRAGANVLTF. Full variable domain (missing parts from reference TRBV7-9 and TRBJ2-6): DTGVSQNPRHKITKRGQNVTFRCDPISEHNRLYWYRQTLGQGPEFLTYFQNEAQLEKSRLLSDRFSAERPKGSFSTLEIQRTEQGDSAMYLCASSLEVWRAGANVLTFGAGSRLTVL.

The V gene is TRBV5-1, the J gene TRBJ2-5, with D unclear. Germline-derived CDR1 and CDR2 are SGHRS and YFSETQ. CDR3 length: 11 amino acids. V was pared by 4 bases and J by 4 bases, with 5 bases between. The CDR3 DNA is TGCGCCAGCAGCGGGGTAGAGACCCAGTACTTC. The encoded protein is CASSGVETQYF.

The V gene is TRBV7-2, the J gene TRBJ2-7, with a possible D match to TRBD1 (5 bases). The CDR3 sequence is 15 residues long. The germline gives CDR1 SGHTA, CDR2 FQGNSA. Trimming pared 1 base from V and 5 bases from J, leaving 15 bases between. The CDR3 DNA follows: TGTGCCAGCAGCTTAGGTGGGGCTCAAGGCCACGAGCAGTACTTC. It yields the protein CASSLGGAQGHEQYF.

Comment on this clonotype: Because it lacks the conserved phenylalanine or tryptophan at the end, this CDR3 is likely a read error. J is TRBJ2-1 and V is TRBV20-1; 15 bases align to TRBD2. Per the germline V gene, CDR1 is DFQATT and CDR2 is SNEGSKA (reference sequence). The CDR3 consists of 15 residues. J gave up 4 bases and V 6 bases, and 4 bases lay outside the gene matches. Here the CDR3 reads CSARTSGREYNEQFL. In DNA, the CDR3 is TGCAGTGCCCGGACTAGCGGGAGGGAATACAATGAGCAGTTCTTA.

The table lists this clonotype with a few counts. The chain carries TRBV9 and TRBJ2-5, with 9 bases that match TRBD2. The CDR3 runs 14 residues. V gave up 3 bases and J gave up 3 bases; unmatched junction bases: 3. Germline lookup yields CDR1 SGDLS and CDR2 YYNGEE. In nucleotides, the CDR3 is TGTGCCAGCAGCGCCCAGCGGGGGGAAGAGACCCAGTACTTC. Protein product: CASSAQRGEETQYF. Supplemented by reference TRBV9 and TRBJ2-5, the full variable domain reads DSGVTQTPKHLITATGQRVTLRCSPRSGDLSVYWYQQSLDQGLQFLIQYYNGEERAKGNILERFSAQQFPDLHSELNLSSLELGDSALYFCASSAQRGEETQYFGPGTRLLVL.

The gene calls are TRBV2 and TRBJ2-1; a weak D match, TRBD1 (5 bases). Trimming left V 4 bases short and J 6 bases short, with 7 bases between. The germline V gene has CDR1 SNHLY and CDR2 FYNNEI. The CDR3 is 12 residues long. The CDR3 DNA follows: TGTGCCAGCAGTGGTCAGGGCAATGAGCAGTTCTTC. It encodes CASSGQGNEQFF.

This clonotype has more than one count but fewer than ten. This sequence joins TRBV5-1 and TRBJ2-3; 11 bases are a match to TRBD2. Germline-derived CDR1 and CDR2 are SGHRS and YFSETQ. Trimming cost V 0 bases and J 2 bases; bases outside gene matches: 2. This CDR3 contains 16 residues. CDR3: CASSLATSGVTDTQYF. Here the CDR3 DNA reads TGCGCCAGCAGCTTGGCGACTAGCGGGGTCACAGATACGCAGTATTTT.

The table lists this clonotype with a few counts. The chain couples TRBV7-3 to TRBJ1-2; D unclear. The length of the CDR3 is 15 residues. V was trimmed by 0 bases and J by 6 bases, leaving 14 bases between them. Germline V gene data show CDR1 as SGHTA and CDR2 as FQGTGA. The CDR3 coding sequence is TGTGCCAGCAGCTTAACGGGAAGAGACGCTAATGGCTACACCTTC. Its translation is CASSLTGRDANGYTF. The full variable domain, with the rest looked up from reference TRBV7-3 and TRBJ1-2, is GAGVSQTPSNKVTEKGKYVELRCDPISGHTALYWYRQSLGQGPEFLIYFQGTGAADDSGLPNDRFFAVRPEGSVSTLKIQRTERGDSAVYLCASSLTGRDANGYTFGSGTRLTVV.

The rearrangement uses TRBV25-1 and TRBJ2-4; D is uncertain. V lost 4 bases, J lost 3 bases, and 7 bases lay in between. Germline values: CDR1 MGHDK, CDR2 SYGVNS. The CDR3 covers 13 residues. CDR3 in amino acids: CASSGTLKNIQYF. The CDR3, as DNA: TGTGCCAGCAGTGGGACCCTCAAAAACATTCAGTACTTC. Looking up the rest from reference TRBV25-1 and TRBJ2-4 gives the full variable domain: EADIYQTPRYLVIGTGKKITLECSQTMGHDKMYWYQQDPGMELHLIHYSYGVNSTEKGDLSSESTVSRIRTEHFPLTLESARPSHTSQYLCASSGTLKNIQYFGAGTRLSVL.

This chain joins TRBV12-3 or TRBV12-4 and TRBJ1-3; D call uncertain. CDR3 length: 14 amino acids. The germline V and J ends were trimmed by 7 bases and 0 bases, with 10 bases remaining between them. The CDR3 DNA is TGTGCCAGCATCCGGAGCCTCTCTGGAAACACCATATATTTT. Protein product: CASIRSLSGNTIYF.

The chain links TRBV5-1 to TRBJ1-1; D call uncertain. Per the germline V gene, CDR1 is SGHRS and CDR2 is YFSETQ. The CDR3 is made up of 16 amino acids. V was shortened by 2 bases and J by 0 bases, with 14 bases between the two germline ends. The CDR3 DNA is TGCGCCAGCAGCTTAGGCGGGCGGGGTGTGAACACTGAAGCTTTCTTT. Translation: CASSLGGRGVNTEAFF.

This clonotype was seen repeatedly, ten times or more. J is TRBJ2-5 and V is TRBV11-3, with TRBD2 as a possible D gene (7 bases). Trimming stripped 5 bases from V and 5 bases from J, with 21 bases between. The CDR3 consists of 16 residues. Germline CDR1 is SGHNT and CDR2 is YENEEA. The CDR3 DNA sequence: TGTGCCAGCAGCCCACTGGGGGGGCTGAGAGGGGAGACCCAGTACTTC. Translated, it gives CASSPLGGLRGETQYF.

This clonotype was seen a few times. V is TRBV9 and J is TRBJ2-5, with D possibly TRBD2 on 5 matching bases. The V and J ends lost 0 bases and 7 bases respectively, with 10 bases between them. The CDR3 loop spans 13 amino acids. CDR1 is SGDLS, CDR2 YYNGEE, per germline. Written as DNA, the CDR3 is TGTGCCAGCAGCGTAGACGGGGTTGGGACCCAGTACTTC. It translates to CASSVDGVGTQYF.

This clonotype showed up many times. CDR3 sequence (DNA): TGCGCCAGCAGCCAAGATATGATGCTCGGCGGGAGGGCCGTAGCAGATACGCAGTATTTT. Translating gives CASSQDMMLGGRAVADTQYF. The genes are TRBV4-3 and TRBJ2-3, with 9 positions matching TRBD2. The CDR3 contains 20 residues. Looked up from germline, CDR1 is LGHNA and CDR2 is YSLEER. V was clipped by 0 bases and J by 4 bases; unmatched bases: 17.

This clonotype occurred a few times. The J gene is TRBJ2-7, the V gene TRBV12-3 or TRBV12-4; 7 bases match TRBD2. Trimming at V came to 4 bases and at J to 2 bases, leaving 8 bases not matched to a gene. There are 15 residues in the CDR3. The CDR3 region is CASSWGRLAPYEQYF. CDR3 nucleotides: TGTGCCAGCAGTTGGGGGAGACTAGCCCCCTACGAGCAGTACTTC.

V is TRBV6-6 and J is TRBJ2-7; D is perhaps TRBD1 or TRBD2 (5 bases each). This CDR3 has 14 amino acids. Trimming pared 5 bases from V and 2 bases from J, leaving 13 bases between. Germline V gene sequence: CDR1 MNHNY, CDR2 SVGAGI (reference sequence). This CDR3 reads CASSQSGRPYEQYF. The CDR3 bases are TGTGCCAGCAGTCAATCGGGGCGACCCTACGAGCAGTACTTC.

The chain joins TRBV10-3 to TRBJ2-2; D is ambiguous. The CDR3 consists of 11 residues. The V gene's germline CDR1 is ENHRY and CDR2 SYGVKD. V lost 10 bases and J 7 bases, leaving 10 bases between the germline ends. The CDR3 coding sequence is TGTGCCACCTCGGCGGTCGGGGAGCTGTTTTTT. This encodes CATSAVGELFF.

The chain recombines TRBV18 with TRBJ2-3; D not resolved. With 3 bases removed from V and 5 bases from J, the gap between germline ends came to 15 bases. The germline V gene encodes CDR1 KGHSH and CDR2 LQKENI. There are 15 residues in the CDR3. The CDR3 is CASSPTSTARDTQYF. As DNA, the CDR3 is TGTGCCAGCTCACCCACCTCGACTGCGAGAGATACGCAGTATTTT.

V gene TRBV5-1 combines with J gene TRBJ1-1, with 7 bases that match TRBD1. This CDR3 is built from 15 residues. CDR1 is SGHRS, CDR2 YFSETQ, per germline. V was clipped by 5 bases and J by 0 bases; unmatched bases: 7. CDR3 region: CASSYGTAVNTEAFF. Written as DNA, the CDR3 is TGCGCCAGCAGTTACGGGACAGCAGTGAACACTGAAGCTTTCTTT.

The V and J genes are TRBV4-1 and TRBJ1-5; 10 bases match TRBD1. Trimming took 1 base from V and 3 from J; bases not matched to a gene: 3. The V gene's germline CDR1 is MGHRA and CDR2 YSYEKL. The CDR3 is made up of 16 amino acids. CDR3 region: CASSQGQGAFNQPQHF. The CDR3 DNA reads TGCGCCAGCAGCCAAGGACAGGGGGCTTTCAATCAGCCCCAGCATTTT.

The chain links TRBV5-1 to TRBJ2-3, with a tentative D call TRBD1 (5 bases). Trimming removed 7 bases at V and 1 base at J, with 16 bases between. Looked up from germline, CDR1 is SGHRS and CDR2 is YFSETQ. This CDR3 has 15 amino acids. The CDR3: CASSRGNVGTDTQYF. CDR3 coding DNA: TGCGCCAGCTCAAGGGGCAACGTGGGCACAGATACGCAGTATTTT.